A selection of T cell receptor beta chains follows, all from one sample in a study of T-cell memory formation after mild COVID-19. TCRdb independently ran MiXCR on the 5' RACE reads; one entry per CDR3 protein. The sample yields roughly 160,000 distinct CDR3 sequences, 9.5% to 13% seen once. The sample was PBMCs or a T cell subset sorted from them (not recorded which). These receptors all come from a man in his late teens or twenties who had mild COVID-19 (a few samples of this study predate the infection). Cell type and time point are not known. Each CDR3 is given with its conserved first and last residue. The D gene is left open where the match is weak. The size entry is marked missing in some rows and otherwise reads once, few, many or a size class.

DNA	CDR3	V	D	J	size
TGTGCCACCAGTGATTGGGGGGACGGCACAGATACGCAGTATTTT	CATSDWGDGTDTQYF	TRBV24-1	NA	TRBJ2-3	few
TGTGCCAGCAGCTCCTCCGACTCGCTGAACACCGGGGAGCTGTTTTTT	CASSSSDSLNTGELFF	TRBV7-2	NA	TRBJ2-2	many
TGTGCCAGCAGCGAAACGAGCTTAGATACGCAGTATTTT	CASSETSLDTQYF	TRBV7-2	NA	TRBJ2-3	NA
TGTGCCAGCAGCGGGGGGGGTAGGACAGATACGCAGTATTTT	CASSGGGRTDTQYF	TRBV2	TRBD2	TRBJ2-3	NA
TGTGCCAGCAGACTATCGATGGTCTCTGGAAACACCATATATTTT	CASRLSMVSGNTIYF	TRBV7-2	NA	TRBJ1-3	NA
TGTGCCAGCAGCTCGACACTCGGGGGTGCAGATACGCAGTATTTT	CASSSTLGGADTQYF	TRBV7-9	NA	TRBJ2-3	few
TGTGCCAGCAGTTTCAGGGTAACCCAAGAGACCCAGTACTTC	CASSFRVTQETQYF	TRBV7-9	NA	TRBJ2-5	few
TGTGCCAGCAGTTACCGTCGGGGGATGGACACTGAAGCTTTCTTT	CASSYRRGMDTEAFF	TRBV6-5	NA	TRBJ1-1	few
TGTGCCAGCAGTAAGGACAGGGGGGTTGGAAATGAAAAACTGTTTTTT	CASSKDRGVGNEKLFF	TRBV6-6	TRBD1	TRBJ1-4	NA
TGTGCCAGCAGACTGCCGGGGGCGCAGGGAAACACCATATATTTT	CASRLPGAQGNTIYF	TRBV6-6	NA	TRBJ1-3	NA
TGTGCCAGCAGTCCGGATCAACTCACTGAAGCTTTCTTT	CASSPDQLTEAFF	TRBV12-3/TRBV12-4	NA	TRBJ1-1	NA
TGTGCCAGCAGTTTGGGGGCCCCCTCCTACGAGCAGTACTTC	CASSLGAPSYEQYF	TRBV28	NA	TRBJ2-7	NA
TGTGCCAGCAGTTTGGGCCTCGAGTATAACATTCAGTACTTC	CASSLGLEYNIQYF	TRBV12-3/TRBV12-4	NA	TRBJ2-4	many
TGTGCCAGCAGCTCCCGGGGGGGGTCTGAAGCTTTCTTT	CASSSRGGSEAFF	TRBV9	NA	TRBJ1-1	many
TGTGCCAGCAGCCCGGGACGAAACAATTCACCCCTCCACTTT	CASSPGRNNSPLHF	TRBV6-5	NA	TRBJ1-6	NA
TGTGCCAGCAGCAGAGGACAGGGGGCCACTGAAGCTTTCTTT	CASSRGQGATEAFF	TRBV7-9	TRBD1	TRBJ1-1	NA
TGTGCCAGCAGTCCTCGACAGGTTAGGGACACTGAAGCTTTCTTT	CASSPRQVRDTEAFF	TRBV2	NA	TRBJ1-1	few
TGTGCCAGCAGGACTAGCGGGGGCACAGATACGCAGTATTTT	CASRTSGGTDTQYF	TRBV6-5	TRBD2	TRBJ2-3	many
TGTGCCAGCAGTTACGGTGCTAACCATCAGCCCCAGCATTTT	CASSYGANHQPQHF	TRBV6-2/TRBV6-3	NA	TRBJ1-5	NA
TGCGCCAGCAGCTCTCGGCCCCGGGACAGGGGTCCCTACAATGAGCAGTTCTTC	CASSSRPRDRGPYNEQFF	TRBV5-1	TRBD1	TRBJ2-1	NA